Shown below are 17 T cell receptor beta chains from a single sample sequenced in a study of cytomegalovirus exposure and HLA in healthy donors. This PCR relied on a set of 60 Vbeta primers and 13 Jbeta primers. Clones were read by immunoSEQ multiplex PCR, and TCRdb kept only the in-frame ones, dropping some. The data show 100,000 to 150,000 clones, with around 72% seen just once and 4.2% held by the top ten. Sequencing was carried out using PBMCs. The source is a man in his fifties or sixties in good health and CMV-seropositive.

The chain recombines TRBV5-1 with TRBJ1-2; 7 nucleotides match TRBD1. The CDR3 is made up of 14 amino acids. The germline CDR1 and CDR2 sequences are SGHRS and YFSETQ. The V segment lost 3 bases and the J segment 4 bases; nucleotides outside the gene matches: 6. Here the CDR3 reads CASSSGQDLYGYTF. The CDR3 DNA reads TGCGCCAGCAGCTCCGGACAGGACCTCTATGGCTACACCTTC.

The sample holds a few counts of this clone. The chain links TRBV11-2 to TRBJ2-2, with a weak D call TRBD2 (5 bases). Deletions cut 3 bases from V and 2 bases from J, with 10 bases between. Germline V CDR1 and CDR2: SGHAT, FQNNGV. The CDR3 consists of 15 residues. Here the CDR3 DNA reads TGTGCCAGCAGCTTCTCGACGGGAAACACCGGGGAGCTGTTTTTT. Translated: CASSFSTGNTGELFF.

The chain is built from TRBV28 and TRBJ2-1; 7 nucleotides match TRBD2. Germline trimming cut 6 bases from V and 3 bases from J; bases unmatched to any gene: 11. Germline V gene data show CDR1 as MDHEN and CDR2 as SYDVKM. This CDR3 is 16 amino acids long. The CDR3 coding sequence is TGTGCCAGCAGCCGAGGCCGCGGGGGTAACTACAATGAGCAGTTCTTC. As protein: CASSRGRGGNYNEQFF.

CDR3 bases: TGTGCCAGCTCACCTGGGACAGGCAAGAGGGGCTACACCTTC. Translating it yields CASSPGTGKRGYTF. This chain uses TRBV18 with TRBJ1-2; 8 bases are shared with TRBD1. Per germline, CDR1 KGHSH and CDR2 LQKENI. With 3 bases clipped from V and 8 bases from J, the junction kept 8 bases outside the gene matches. This CDR3 has 14 residues.

The chain combines TRBV18 with TRBJ1-6; 8 nucleotides match TRBD1. V dropped 1 base and J dropped 5; count of bases not matched to a gene: 4. The V gene's germline CDR1 is KGHSH and CDR2 LQKENI. This CDR3 is 16 amino acids long. DNA of the CDR3: TGTGCCAGCTCACCACTGGGACAGGCAAATAATTCACCCCTCCACTTT. This sequence encodes CASSPLGQANNSPLHF.

The chain carries TRBV2 and TRBJ2-5; 13 nucleotides agree with TRBD2. CDR1 and CDR2 (germline): SNHLY, FYNNEI. V shed 3 bases, J shed 5 bases, and the junction held 9 bases outside the gene matches. The CDR3 extends over 17 amino acids. The chain's CDR3 is CASSEGGGLAGMETQYF. The CDR3 DNA follows: TGTGCCAGCAGTGAGGGTGGGGGACTAGCGGGAATGGAGACCCAGTACTTC.

In DNA form, the CDR3 reads TGTGCCAGCGGTACTAGCCCCTACGCCGATGAGCAGTTCTTC. This translates into CASGTSPYADEQFF. V gene TRBV9 combines with J gene TRBJ2-1, with D tentatively TRBD2 (6 bases). The V gene lost 7 bases and the J gene lost 8 bases, with 19 bases spanning the gap. The CDR3 is made up of 14 amino acids. CDR1 and CDR2 from the germline V gene are SGDLS and YYNGEE.

The gene calls are TRBV6-6 and TRBJ2-6, with D tentatively TRBD1 (6 bases). V lost 5 bases and J 2 bases, leaving 10 bases between the germline ends. Germline-derived CDR1 and CDR2 are MNHNY and SVGAGI (reference sequence). This CDR3 is 15 amino acids long. The CDR3 sequence: CASSQTGTGANVLTF. The CDR3 DNA sequence: TGTGCCAGCAGTCAAACAGGGACTGGGGCCAACGTCCTGACTTTC.

The rearrangement joins TRBV7-2 to TRBJ1-5; a possible D gene is TRBD1 (6 bases). V lost 1 base and J 3 bases, leaving 10 bases between the germline ends. The CDR3 runs 15 residues. Germline V lookup: CDR1 SGHTA, CDR2 FQGNSA. CDR3 sequence (DNA): TGTGCCAGCAGCTTAGTTGGACAGTCCAATCAGCCCCAGCATTTT. Protein sequence: CASSLVGQSNQPQHF.

This clone is a singleton in its sample. The genes are TRBV4-1 and TRBJ2-7, with TRBD2 matching over 7 bases. This CDR3 has 14 amino acids. The V and J ends lost 2 bases and 8 bases, in that order; junction bases with no gene match: 9. Germline assignment: CDR1 MGHRA and CDR2 YSYEKL. CDR3 in amino acids: CASSQPLVSGKQYF. The CDR3 DNA follows: TGCGCCAGCAGCCAACCTTTAGTCAGCGGGAAGCAGTACTTC.

This chain links TRBV11-3 with TRBJ2-5; D possibly corresponds to TRBD2 (6 bases). With 5 bases removed from V and 4 bases from J, the gap between germline ends came to 14 bases. Germline V lookup: CDR1 SGHNT, CDR2 YENEEA. CDR3 length equals 14 residues. As DNA, the CDR3 is TGTGCCAGCAGCCACCCCGGGAGTCCAGAGACCCAGTACTTC. This encodes CASSHPGSPETQYF.

This clone was recorded once. The chain couples TRBV6-4 to TRBJ2-2, with a tentative D call TRBD1 (6 bases). V was pared by 3 bases and J by 2 bases, with 13 bases between. In germline, CDR1 is MRHNA, CDR2 SNTAGT. The CDR3 extends over 16 amino acids. The chain's CDR3 is CASSEGGERNTGELFF. The CDR3 region has the DNA TGTGCCAGCAGTGAAGGGGGAGAAAGAAACACCGGGGAGCTGTTTTTT.

This chain joins TRBV27 and TRBJ2-5; 10 nucleotides line up with TRBD1. The J call may not be correct, given that the DNA end is closer to TRBJ2-7. From germline, CDR1 is MNHEY and CDR2 SMNVEV (reference sequence). CDR3 length: 15 residues. CDR3 sequence reads: CASRAGTGASYEQYF. For the CDR3, the DNA is TGTGCCAGCAGAGCCGGGACAGGGGCCTCCTACGAGCAGTACTTC.

V is TRBV18 and J is TRBJ2-2; 9 bases line up with TRBD2. V shed 3 bases and J 7 bases; nucleotides not matched to a gene: 9. Germline loops: CDR1 KGHSH, CDR2 LQKENI. CDR3 length: 16 residues. CDR3 sequence: CASSPPAGGPIGELFF. The CDR3 DNA is TGTGCCAGCTCACCTCCGGCGGGAGGGCCGATCGGGGAGCTGTTTTTT.

The gene calls are TRBV11-1 and TRBJ2-7; maybe TRBD1 (6 bases). CDR1 is SGHAT, CDR2 FQDESV, per germline (reference sequence). V shed 1 base and J shed 5 bases, with 12 bases lying between them. This CDR3 spans 14 amino acids. The CDR3 protein is CASSLDRARDEQYF. The CDR3 region has the DNA TGTGCCAGCAGCTTAGACAGGGCGAGGGACGAGCAGTACTTC.

This clone was counted a few times. The chain links TRBV10-2 to TRBJ1-2; D is possibly TRBD1 (6 bases). The CDR3 consists of 16 residues. V shed 9 bases and J shed 3 bases, with 23 bases lying between them. Germline V gives CDR1 WSHSY, CDR2 SAAADI. CDR3 residues: CARVFRRGKIDYGYTF. CDR3 nucleotides: TGCGCCAGGGTCTTTCGCAGGGGAAAGATTGACTATGGCTACACCTTC.

The V gene is TRBV7-2, the J gene TRBJ1-1; possible D gene TRBD1, 5 bases. Trimming left V 5 bases short and J 5 bases short, with 15 bases between. The CDR3 length is 14 residues. Germline CDR1 reads SGHTA; CDR2 reads FQGNSA. Here the CDR3 reads CASSPRLGGTEAFF. The CDR3, as DNA: TGTGCCAGCAGCCCAAGACTGGGGGGGACTGAAGCTTTCTTT.